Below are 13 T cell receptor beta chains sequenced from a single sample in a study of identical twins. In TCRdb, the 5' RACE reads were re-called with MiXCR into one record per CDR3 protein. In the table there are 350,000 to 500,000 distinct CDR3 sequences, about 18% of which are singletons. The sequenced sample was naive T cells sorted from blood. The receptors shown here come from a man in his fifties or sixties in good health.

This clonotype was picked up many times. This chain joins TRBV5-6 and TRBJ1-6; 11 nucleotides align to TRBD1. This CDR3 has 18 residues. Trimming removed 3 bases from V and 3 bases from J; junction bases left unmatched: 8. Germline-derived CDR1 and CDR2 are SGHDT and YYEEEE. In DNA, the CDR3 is TGTGCCAGCAGCTGGGACAGGGGGGTATCCAACTATAATTCACCCCTCCACTTT. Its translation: CASSWDRGVSNYNSPLHF.

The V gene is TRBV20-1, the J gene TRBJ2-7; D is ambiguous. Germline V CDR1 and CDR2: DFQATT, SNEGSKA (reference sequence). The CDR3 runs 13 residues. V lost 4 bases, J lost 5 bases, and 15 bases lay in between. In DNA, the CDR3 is TGCAGTGCTACGACCCAGGCGTTCGACGAGCAGTACTTC. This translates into CSATTQAFDEQYF.

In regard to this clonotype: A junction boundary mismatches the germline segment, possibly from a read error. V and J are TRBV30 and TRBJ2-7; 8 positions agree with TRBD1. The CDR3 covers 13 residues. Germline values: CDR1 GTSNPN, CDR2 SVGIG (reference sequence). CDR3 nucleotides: TGTGCCCGGAGGTCCAGGGGGCTTGACGAGCAGTACTTC. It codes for CARRSRGLDEQYF. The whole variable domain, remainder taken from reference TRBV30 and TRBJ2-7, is SQTIHQWPATLVQPVGSPLSLECTVEGTSNPNLYWYRQAAGRGLQLLFYSVGIGQISSEVPQNLSASRPQDRQFILSSKKLLLSDSGFYLCARRSRGLDEQYFGPGTRLTVT.

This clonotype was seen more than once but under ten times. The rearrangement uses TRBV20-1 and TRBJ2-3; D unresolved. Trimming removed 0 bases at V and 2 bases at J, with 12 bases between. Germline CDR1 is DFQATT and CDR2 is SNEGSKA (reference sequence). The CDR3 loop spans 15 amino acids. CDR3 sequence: CSARDPGRHTDTQYF. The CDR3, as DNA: TGCAGTGCTAGAGATCCGGGCAGACACACAGATACGCAGTATTTT.

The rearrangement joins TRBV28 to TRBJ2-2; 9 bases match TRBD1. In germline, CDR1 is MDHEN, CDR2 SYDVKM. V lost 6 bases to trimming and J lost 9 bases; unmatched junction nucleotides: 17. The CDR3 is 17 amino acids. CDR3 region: CASRTSPHRGQQWELFF. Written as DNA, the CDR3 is TGTGCCAGCAGAACGAGCCCACACAGGGGGCAACAATGGGAGCTGTTTTTT.

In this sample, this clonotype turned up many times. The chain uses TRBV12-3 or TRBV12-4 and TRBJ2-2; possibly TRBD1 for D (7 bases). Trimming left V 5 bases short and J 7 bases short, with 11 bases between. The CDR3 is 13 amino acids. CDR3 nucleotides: TGTGCCAGCAGTATGCAGGGGGGCGGGGAGCTGTTTTTT. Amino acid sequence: CASSMQGGGELFF.

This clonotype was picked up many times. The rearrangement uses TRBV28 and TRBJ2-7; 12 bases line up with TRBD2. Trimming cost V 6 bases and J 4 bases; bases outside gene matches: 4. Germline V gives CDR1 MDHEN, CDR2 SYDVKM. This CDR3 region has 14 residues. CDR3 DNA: TGTGCCAGCAGCTCTAGCGGGAGGGGGTACGAGCAGTACTTC. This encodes CASSSSGRGYEQYF.

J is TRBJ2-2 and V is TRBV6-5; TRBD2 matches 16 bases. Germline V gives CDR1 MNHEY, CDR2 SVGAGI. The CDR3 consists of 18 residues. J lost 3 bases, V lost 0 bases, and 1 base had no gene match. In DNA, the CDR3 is TGTGCCAGCAGTTACTCGGGACTAGCGGGAGGGTACACCGGGGAGCTGTTTTTT. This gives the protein CASSYSGLAGGYTGELFF.

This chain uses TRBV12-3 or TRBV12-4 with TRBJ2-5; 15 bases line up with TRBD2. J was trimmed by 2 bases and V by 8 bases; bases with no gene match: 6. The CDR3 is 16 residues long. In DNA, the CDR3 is TGTGCCAGCTGCCCTGGACTAGCGGGAGGGCAAGAGACCCAGTACTTC. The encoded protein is CASCPGLAGGQETQYF.

DNA of the CDR3: TGTGCCAGCAGTGACTCCGGGATCCGCACAGATACGCAGTATTTT. This encodes CASSDSGIRTDTQYF. V is TRBV6-4 and J is TRBJ2-3; possibly TRBD2 for D (5 bases). Germline CDR1 is MRHNA and CDR2 is SNTAGT. V was pared by 0 bases and J by 1 base, with 8 bases between. The CDR3 spans 15 residues.

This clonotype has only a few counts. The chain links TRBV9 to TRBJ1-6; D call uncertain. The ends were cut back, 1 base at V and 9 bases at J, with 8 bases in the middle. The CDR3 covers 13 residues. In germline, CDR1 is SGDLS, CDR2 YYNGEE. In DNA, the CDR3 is TGTGCCAGCAGCGTACAAGAGAGTTCACCCCTCCACTTT. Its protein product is CASSVQESSPLHF. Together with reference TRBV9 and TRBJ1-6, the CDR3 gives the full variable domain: DSGVTQTPKHLITATGQRVTLRCSPRSGDLSVYWYQQSLDQGLQFLIQYYNGEERAKGNILERFSAQQFPDLHSELNLSSLELGDSALYFCASSVQESSPLHFGNGTRLTVT.

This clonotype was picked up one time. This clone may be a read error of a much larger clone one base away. This CDR3 reads CSAKTGVLLDEQFF. As DNA, the CDR3 is TGCAGTGCTAAAACAGGTGTTCTCTTGGATGAGCAGTTCTTC. The V gene is TRBV20-1, the J gene TRBJ2-1, with D perhaps TRBD1 (5 bases). Per the germline V gene, CDR1 is DFQATT and CDR2 is SNEGSKA (reference sequence). Trimming took 4 bases from V and 8 from J, leaving 18 bases between them. The CDR3 length is 14 residues.

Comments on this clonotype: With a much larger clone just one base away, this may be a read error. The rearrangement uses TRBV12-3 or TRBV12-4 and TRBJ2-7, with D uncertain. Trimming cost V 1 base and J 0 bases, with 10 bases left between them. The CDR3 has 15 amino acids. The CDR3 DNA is TGTGCCAGCAGTTTAGGCCGGTCAGCCTCCTACGAGCAGTACTTC. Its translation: CASSLGRSASYEQYF.